Presented here are 5 T cell receptor beta chains from one specimen sequenced in a study of blood T cell repertoires in COVID-19. Some clones are missing from TCRdb's copy, which holds only in-frame ones; the method was immunoSEQ multiplex PCR. The sample carries over 40,000 clones, around 85% recorded once. The sample taken for sequencing was peripheral blood. These receptors all stem from a woman aged 60-75 years with acute or convalescent COVID-19.

The gene calls are TRBV5-1 and TRBJ2-3, with 11 bases matching TRBD2. The trim removed 3 bases at V and 2 bases at J, leaving 8 bases unmatched. The CDR3 spans 17 residues. Germline CDR1 SGHRS, CDR2 YFSETQ. The CDR3 DNA is TGCGCCAGCAGCTCCCTTGCTAGCGGGAGGTCCACAGATACGCAGTATTTT. Encoded protein: CASSSLASGRSTDTQYF. The full variable domain, rest sourced from reference TRBV5-1 and TRBJ2-3, is KAGVTQTPRYLIKTRGQQVTLSCSPISGHRSVSWYQQTPGQGLQFLFEYFSETQRNKGNFPGRFSGRQFSNSRSEMNVSTLELGDSALYLCASSSLASGRSTDTQYFGPGTRLTVL.

This clone came up once. The chain uses TRBV28 and TRBJ1-5; no firm D call. The CDR3 is 14 residues long. Trimming left V 2 bases short and J 2 bases short, with 7 bases between. CDR1 is MDHEN, CDR2 SYDVKM, per germline. CDR3 nucleotides: TGTGCCAGCAGTTTAGGTCAGGGCAATCAGCCCCAGCATTTT. It specifies CASSLGQGNQPQHF.

This sequence joins TRBV28 and TRBJ2-3; TRBD1 matches at 7 bases. The trim removed 8 bases at V and 9 bases at J, leaving 11 bases unmatched. The length of the CDR3 is 13 residues. Germline V lookup: CDR1 MDHEN, CDR2 SYDVKM. The CDR3 bases are TGTGCCAGCGAGGGGGCCACCTTGCCGACGCAGTATTTT. This codes for CASEGATLPTQYF.

This clone has a single count. The chain recombines TRBV15 with TRBJ1-4, with 8 bases identical to TRBD1. J was trimmed by 8 bases and V by 0 bases; bases with no gene match: 5. The CDR3 runs 15 residues. CDR1 is LNHNV, CDR2 YYDKDF, per germline (reference sequence). Here the CDR3 reads CATSRDRGRWEKLFF. DNA of the CDR3: TGTGCCACCAGCAGAGACAGGGGGCGATGGGAAAAACTGTTTTTT.

The chain has TRBV7-2 and TRBJ1-1; 7 nucleotides align to TRBD1. The V gene end was trimmed by 6 bases and the J gene end by 0 bases; junction bases not matched to a gene: 7. This CDR3 is 15 amino acids long. Germline CDR1 and CDR2: SGHTA and FQGNSA. For the CDR3, the DNA is TGTGCCAGCAGGGCGGGACAGACTTTGAACACTGAAGCTTTCTTT. It is translated as CASRAGQTLNTEAFF. The entire variable domain, with the rest obtained from reference TRBV7-2 and TRBJ1-1, is as follows: GAGVSQSPSNKVTEKGKDVELRCDPISGHTALYWYRQSLGQGLEFLIYFQGNSAPDKSGLPSDRFSAERTGGSVSTLTIQRTQQEDSAVYLCASRAGQTLNTEAFFGQGTRLTVV.